A selection of T cell receptor beta chains follows, all from one sample in a study of regulatory T cells in long-lasting Graves disease. TCRdb used MiXCR to reprocess the multiplex PCR reads, holding one entry per CDR3 protein. The sample shows hundreds of thousands of distinct CDR3 sequences, less than 25% of them seen only once. The sample consisted of peripheral blood mononuclear cells (PBMCs), taken when the disease was refractory, from a patient treated with antithyroid drugs. Receptors originate from a female donor with Graves disease. Each CDR3 is given with its conserved first and last residue. A D gene is named only where the DNA matches it firmly. Some rows mark clone size as missing; the rest say once, few, many or name a class of expanded clone.

len	j_gene	v_gene	abundance	d_gene	CDR3aa	CDR3nt
13	TRBJ1-2	TRBV12-3/TRBV12-4	many	.	CASSPTGAGSYTF	TGTGCCAGCAGTCCCACCGGGGCCGGAAGCTACACCTTC
18	TRBJ1-2	TRBV28	many	TRBD1	CASRRDRVFISRGYGYTF	TGTGCCAGCAGGAGGGACAGGGTCTTTATCAGCCGAGGCTATGGCTACACCTTC
16	TRBJ2-1	TRBV27	.	.	CASRLSPGSSYNEQFF	TGTGCCAGCAGATTATCGCCGGGAAGCTCCTACAATGAGCAGTTCTTC
13	TRBJ1-3	TRBV29-1	.	.	CSVLQGSGNTIYF	TGCAGCGTCCTACAGGGTAGTGGAAACACCATATATTTT
15	TRBJ2-2	TRBV28	many	TRBD2	CASSLGDYNTGELFF	TGTGCCAGCAGCTTAGGGGACTATAACACCGGGGAGCTGTTTTTT
15	TRBJ2-2	TRBV7-9	.	.	CASSSYRENTGELFF	TGTGCCAGCAGCTCATACAGGGAGAACACCGGGGAGCTGTTTTTT
14	TRBJ1-1	TRBV5-1	.	.	CASSPALSAAEAFF	TGCGCCAGCAGCCCCGCTTTGTCCGCGGCTGAAGCTTTCTTT
13	TRBJ1-4	TRBV20-1	many	.	CSAFPPTNEKLFF	TGCAGTGCCTTCCCCCCAACTAATGAAAAACTGTTTTTT
14	TRBJ1-2	TRBV13	few	.	CASSLYGLNYGYTF	TGTGCCAGCAGCTTGTACGGACTGAACTATGGCTACACCTTC
15	TRBJ2-2	TRBV11-2	many	TRBD2	CASSWTSGETGELFF	TGTGCCAGCAGCTGGACTAGCGGGGAGACCGGGGAGCTGTTTTTT
13	TRBJ1-1	TRBV12-3/TRBV12-4	few	.	CASSVLENTEAFF	TGTGCCAGCAGTGTGCTGGAGAACACTGAAGCTTTCTTT
13	TRBJ1-1	TRBV18	many	.	CANSPPMNTEAFF	TGTGCCAACTCACCACCTATGAACACTGAAGCTTTCTTT
17	TRBJ2-5	TRBV5-4	.	.	CASSPPRGASDQETQYF	TGTGCCAGCAGCCCCCCTCGTGGGGCTAGCGACCAAGAGACCCAGTACTTC
18	TRBJ2-7	TRBV12-3/TRBV12-4	many	TRBD2	CASSLVLGLAGTTYEQYF	TGTGCCAGCAGTTTAGTTCTGGGACTAGCGGGCACGACCTACGAGCAGTACTTC
13	TRBJ2-7	TRBV20-1	many	.	CSANRDGSYEQYF	TGCAGTGCTAATAGAGACGGCTCCTACGAGCAGTACTTC
14	TRBJ1-5	TRBV6-1	.	.	CASSEILGNQPQHF	TGTGCCAGCAGCGAAATCCTTGGAAATCAGCCCCAGCATTTT
15	TRBJ2-7	TRBV6-1	.	.	CASTDLAGRYYEQYF	TGTGCCAGCACGGACCTAGCTGGGAGATATTACGAGCAGTACTTC
19	TRBJ2-7	TRBV7-2	.	TRBD2	CASSPHPGTSGGGSYEQYF	TGTGCCAGCAGTCCACATCCCGGGACTAGCGGGGGAGGTTCCTACGAGCAGTACTTC
14	TRBJ2-1	TRBV7-9	few	.	CASSPPGQYNEQFF	TGTGCCAGCAGCCCACCGGGGCAATACAATGAGCAGTTCTTC
14	TRBJ2-7	TRBV28	.	TRBD1	CASNRGLQSYEQYF	TGTGCCAGCAACAGGGGGCTGCAATCCTACGAGCAGTACTTC
15	TRBJ2-5	TRBV12-3/TRBV12-4	few	.	CASSLVQGGGETQYF	TGTGCCAGCAGTTTAGTCCAGGGGGGAGGGGAGACCCAGTACTTC
15	TRBJ2-5	TRBV15	many	TRBD2	CATRQGAGLRETQYF	TGTGCCACTCGGCAAGGAGCGGGATTAAGAGAGACCCAGTACTTC
14	TRBJ2-7	TRBV7-8	many	.	CASSLAPVTYEQYF	TGTGCCAGCAGCTTAGCGCCAGTCACCTACGAGCAGTACTTC
12	TRBJ2-5	TRBV5-1	.	.	CASSPALETQYF	TGCGCCAGCAGCCCGGCTTTGGAGACCCAGTACTTC
18	TRBJ2-7	TRBV7-8	many	TRBD2	CASSYQLGTSGKGYEQYF	TGTGCCAGCAGCTACCAGCTCGGGACTAGCGGGAAAGGTTACGAGCAGTACTTC
12	TRBJ2-7	TRBV29-1	.	.	CSVTGLNYEQYF	TGCAGCGTGACAGGTCTAAACTACGAGCAGTACTTC
15	TRBJ2-5	TRBV7-2	many	.	CASSPQVGSVETQYF	TGTGCCAGCAGCCCCCAGGTCGGATCGGTGGAGACCCAGTACTTC
14	TRBJ2-5	TRBV5-1	few	TRBD1	CASSSGTGQETQYF	TGCGCCAGCAGCTCCGGGACAGGACAAGAGACCCAGTACTTC
14	TRBJ2-3	TRBV29-1	few	.	CSVHRPGSTDTQYF	TGCAGCGTTCATCGCCCGGGAAGCACAGATACGCAGTATTTT
15	TRBJ2-7	TRBV20-1	few	TRBD2	CSAKAGTSGWYEQYF	TGCAGTGCTAAAGCCGGGACTAGCGGGTGGTACGAGCAGTACTTC
15	TRBJ2-7	TRBV15	many	TRBD2	CATSTWTSGKYEQYF	TGTGCCACCAGCACCTGGACTAGCGGGAAATACGAGCAGTACTTC
14	TRBJ2-1	TRBV27	many	TRBD1	CASSLSRGQSEQFF	TGTGCCAGCAGTTTATCCAGGGGACAGAGTGAGCAGTTCTTC
17	TRBJ2-7	TRBV3-1	.	.	CASSQWRALSAGNEQYF	TGTGCCAGCAGCCAATGGAGGGCCCTATCCGCAGGGAACGAGCAGTACTTC
14	TRBJ2-7	TRBV6-2/TRBV6-3	.	.	CASSYRESSCEQYF	TGTGCCAGCAGTTACAGGGAGAGCTCCTGCGAGCAGTACTTC
13	TRBJ2-7	TRBV6-1	few	.	CASSDTTSYEQYF	TGTGCCAGCAGCGACACAACCTCCTACGAGCAGTACTTC
15	TRBJ2-1	TRBV6-1	.	TRBD2	CASSDLLAGDNEQFF	TGTGCCAGCAGTGACCTACTAGCGGGGGACAATGAGCAGTTCTTC
14	TRBJ1-5	TRBV24-1	many	.	CATSPTGIDQPQHF	TGTGCCACCAGCCCTACAGGGATCGATCAGCCCCAGCATTTT
13	TRBJ2-7	TRBV7-2	many	.	CASSLVEGYEQYF	TGTGCCAGCAGCTTAGTAGAGGGTTACGAGCAGTACTTC
17	TRBJ2-6	TRBV11-2	few	TRBD1	CASSQGTAAYGANVLTF	TGTGCCAGCAGCCAGGGGACAGCTGCTTATGGGGCCAACGTCCTGACTTTC
14	TRBJ2-7	TRBV27	few	.	CASSLESPSYEQYF	TGTGCCAGCAGTTTAGAGTCCCCTTCCTACGAGCAGTACTTC
14	TRBJ2-7	TRBV20-1	.	TRBD2	CSARSGTSVYEQYF	TGCAGTGCTAGATCCGGGACTAGCGTCTACGAGCAGTACTTC
14	TRBJ1-6	TRBV10-1	.	TRBD1	CASSEGQGVSPLHF	TGCGCCAGCAGTGAGGGACAGGGAGTATCACCCCTCCACTTT